This T cell receptor beta chain stems from a study of CD8+ T cells in alopecia areata. RNA, once extracted, was reverse transcribed into cDNA for use as the sequencing template. Repertoires were generated with immunoSEQ multiplex PCR, while TCRdb's copy carries only in-frame clones and drops some. The top ten hold 15% to 20% of the sample, which has some 42,000 clones, around nine tenths seen once. This clone was detected once. Its antigen remains unknown. Indicated treatment: oral pan-JAK inhibitor, 5-10 mg twice daily. This CDR3 has 14 amino acids. V lost 5 bases and J lost 3; bases outside the gene matches: 4. Germline CDR1 and CDR2: MDHEN and SYDVKM. General study points: Across lesional scalp, and particularly alopecia totalis/universalis, clonality surpassed that of normal scalp.

This rearrangement joins TRBV28 to TRBJ2-1; the match to TRBD1 covers 7 bases. The receptor's source is a human donor with alopecia areata. The specimen comprised CD8+ T cells sorted from blood, sampled at week 24, from a patient treated with tofacitinib. CDR3 in amino acids: CASSVDRDYNEQFF. The CDR3 DNA reads as TGTGCCAGCAGTGTTGACAGGGACTACAATGAGCAGTTCTTC.